Presented here are 18 T cell receptor beta chains from one specimen sequenced in a study of blood T cells in healthy people across ages. Next came a second PCR, run for roughly 6 to 11 cycles, which used a sample-barcoded 5' primer along with a J-beta primer mix. TCRdb passed the 5' RACE reads through MiXCR, listing each CDR3 protein once. The top ten hold 15% to 20% of the sample, which has some 710,000 distinct CDR3 sequences, around 45% seen once. The specimen was blood. Receptor source: a man at least 80 years old in good health.

This clonotype was seen a few times. The chain uses TRBV7-2 and TRBJ2-1; D may be TRBD1 or TRBD2 (5 bases each). The CDR3 is 14 amino acids. The germline CDR1 and CDR2 sequences are SGHTA and FQGNSA. V lost 6 bases, J lost 7 bases, and 16 bases lay in between. CDR3 nucleotide sequence: TGTGCCAGCAGTTACCGGGACCGACATAATGAGCAGTTCTTC. It codes for CASSYRDRHNEQFF.

This clonotype showed up just a few times. The gene calls are TRBV20-1 and TRBJ2-5, with TRBD1 identical over 8 bases. Germline V CDR1 and CDR2: DFQATT, SNEGSKA (reference sequence). The CDR3 consists of 15 residues. Trimming cost V 5 bases and J 2 bases; bases outside gene matches: 10. CDR3 sequence: CSAHTDRGTQETQYF. The CDR3 coding sequence is TGCAGTGCTCACACCGACAGGGGCACACAAGAGACCCAGTACTTC.

As regards this clonotype: Its ends do not fully match the called genes, so a read error is possible. The genes are TRBV14 and TRBJ2-7, with D unresolved. This CDR3 is 13 amino acids long. Germline-derived CDR1 and CDR2 are SGHDN and FVKESK. CDR3 DNA sequence: TGTGCCGGCAGCCAAGATCTCTCCTACGAGCAGTACTTC. Translation: CAGSQDLSYEQYF.

Many counts were recorded for this clonotype. The V call is TRBV7-2, the J call TRBJ2-3; 8 positions match TRBD2. The CDR3 has 17 amino acids. Germline V gene data show CDR1 as SGHTA and CDR2 as FQGNSA. The ends lost 2 bases at V and 1 base at J; junction bases unmatched: 8. The DNA for the CDR3 is TGTGCCAGCAGCTTAAGACGGGAGGGCCTTGGCACAGATACGCAGTATTTT. Residues: CASSLRREGLGTDTQYF.

This rearrangement joins TRBV24-1 to TRBJ2-1; no firm D call. The CDR3 runs to 14 residues. Germline V gene lookup returns CDR1 KGHDR and CDR2 SFDVKD. V lost 3 bases, J lost 2 bases, and 7 bases lay in between. CDR3 residues: CATSDPRTYNEQFF. CDR3 nucleotides: TGTGCCACCAGTGATCCGAGAACCTACAATGAGCAGTTCTTC.

The CDR3 DNA follows: TGTGCCAGCAGCAAAGTGTCGACTAGCGGGATCCTCCCACCTACTACCAATGAGCAGTACTTC. Translation gives CASSKVSTSGILPPTTNEQYF. The chain couples TRBV21-1 to TRBJ2-7; the D call in the table, TRBD2, was not verified against the DNA. TRBV21-1 represents a pseudogene. The CDR3 has 21 residues.

The DNA of the CDR3 is TGTGCCAGCAGTCGAGGGCCCTCGGGCCGCTACGAGCAGTACTTC. This encodes CASSRGPSGRYEQYF. The rearrangement links TRBV5-6 to TRBJ2-7; D may be TRBD2 (5 bases). Per germline, CDR1 SGHDT and CDR2 YYEEEE. V was shortened by 5 bases and J by 3 bases, with 18 bases between the two germline ends. The CDR3 covers 15 residues.

The chain employs TRBV6-2 or TRBV6-3 and TRBJ2-6, with TRBD1 matching 8 bases. Trimming removed 2 bases from V and 1 base from J; junction bases left unmatched: 10. CDR3 length: 19 residues. Looked up from germline, CDR1 is MNHEY and CDR2 is SVGEGT. The DNA for the CDR3 is TGTGCCAGCAGTTACCTCTTAGGACAGGGCGATTCTGGGGCCAACGTCCTGACTTTC. As protein: CASSYLLGQGDSGANVLTF.

The chain couples TRBV20-1 to TRBJ1-5; 7 nucleotides agree with TRBD1. V lost 7 bases and J lost 5; bases outside the gene matches: 14. This CDR3 comprises 15 residues. Germline V CDR1 and CDR2: DFQATT, SNEGSKA (reference sequence). The CDR3 DNA follows: TGCAGTGTCCCTATCCGGGGACAGAATGATCAGCCCCAGCATTTT. Its translation: CSVPIRGQNDQPQHF.

This chain links TRBV27 with TRBJ2-5; 8 nucleotides line up with TRBD2. The CDR3 spans 16 residues. The germline CDR1 and CDR2 sequences are MNHEY and SMNVEV (reference sequence). V lost 5 bases and J lost 11; bases outside the gene matches: 19. The CDR3 region has the DNA TGTGCCAGCAGTCCGACGAGCGGGGGCTTTTGGAATGAGCAGTACTTC. Amino acid sequence: CASSPTSGGFWNEQYF.

A few counts support this clonotype. The chain employs TRBV5-1 and TRBJ2-1, with D uncertain. Trimming removed 4 bases from V and 9 bases from J, with 14 bases in between. Germline CDR1 reads SGHRS; CDR2 reads YFSETQ. The CDR3 covers 13 residues. In DNA, the CDR3 is TGCGCCAGCAGCCCTTTCCCAGCGAGTGAGCAGTTCTTC. As protein: CASSPFPASEQFF. Using reference TRBV5-1 and TRBJ2-1 for the parts outside the CDR3, the full variable domain is KAGVTQTPRYLIKTRGQQVTLSCSPISGHRSVSWYQQTPGQGLQFLFEYFSETQRNKGNFPGRFSGRQFSNSRSEMNVSTLELGDSALYLCASSPFPASEQFFGPGTRLTVL.

V is TRBV30 and J is TRBJ2-6; D is uncertain. CDR1 and CDR2 from the germline V gene are GTSNPN and SVGIG (reference sequence). The CDR3 is 14 residues long. V was shortened by 5 bases and J by 6 bases, with 14 bases between the two germline ends. This chain's CDR3 is CAWARHEAANVLTF. The CDR3 DNA reads TGTGCCTGGGCTAGACATGAGGCGGCCAACGTCCTGACTTTC.

The DNA for the CDR3 is TGTGCCAGCAGCCTTTCCCGGACTACAGCCTACGAGCAGTACTTC. It encodes CASSLSRTTAYEQYF. This chain connects TRBV7-2 to TRBJ2-7; a possible D gene is TRBD2 (6 bases). This CDR3 region has 15 residues. Trimming removed 5 bases at V and 2 bases at J, with 16 bases between. CDR1 is SGHTA and CDR2 is FQGNSA in the germline V gene.

This clonotype was seen at least ten times. The rearrangement joins TRBV6-2 or TRBV6-3 to TRBJ2-7; D might be TRBD1 (6 bases). The V gene's germline CDR1 is MNHEY and CDR2 SVGEGT. This CDR3 comprises 17 residues. Trimming stripped 4 bases from V and 3 bases from J, with 22 bases between. The CDR3 loop is CASSSGADSPPYYEQYF. CDR3 sequence (DNA): TGTGCCAGCAGTTCCGGGGCGGACAGCCCACCATACTACGAGCAGTACTTC.

The V call is TRBV5-6, the J call TRBJ2-5; 8 nucleotides align to TRBD1. TRBJ2-7 matches the DNA end more closely, so the J call is doubtful. This CDR3 is built from 15 residues. Germline V CDR1 and CDR2: SGHDT, YYEEEE. The CDR3 region is CASSPLGTGHDEQYF. The CDR3 bases are TGTGCCAGCAGCCCGCTAGGGACAGGTCACGACGAGCAGTACTTC.

V usage is TRBV4-2 and J usage is TRBJ1-4; perhaps TRBD1 as D (5 bases). Germline V gene sequence: CDR1 LGHNA, CDR2 YNFKEQ. Trimming took 1 base from V and 12 from J, leaving 15 bases between them. This CDR3 has 14 amino acids. CDR3 nucleotides: TGTGCCAGCAGCCAAGCCCGGGACGGAGGAGAACTGTTTTTT. It codes for CASSQARDGGELFF.

The chain joins TRBV4-3 to TRBJ1-6; D not certain. Trimming pared 2 bases from V and 4 bases from J, leaving 9 bases between. In germline, CDR1 is LGHNA, CDR2 YSLEER. This CDR3 contains 15 residues. Here the CDR3 DNA reads TGCGCCAGCAGCCAAACCGGAGAGTATAATTCACCCCTCCACTTT. Amino acid sequence: CASSQTGEYNSPLHF.

The chain joins TRBV2 to TRBJ2-7, with a possible D match to TRBD1 (6 bases). Matching the DNA end better, TRBJ2-4 makes the J call doubtful. Germline V gene data show CDR1 as SNHLY and CDR2 as FYNNEI. This CDR3 has 12 amino acids. The CDR3 coding sequence is TGTGCCAGCAAAACAGGGCCCAACATTCAGTACTTC. This codes for CASKTGPNIQYF.